Sequencing of this T cell receptor beta chain was carried out in a study of shared clonotypes between healthy human individuals (TCRdb year 2020). Study-wide context: The cohort included a few men and a couple of women between 18 and 49 years of age. Per donor, three plates each were used for CD4 naive and CD4 memory, two for CD8 naive, and one for CD8 memory. To increase sequencing depth and limit assay-specific biases, TCR repertoire library preparation and sequencing were carried out by different laboratories using diverse techniques. Between about 0.9 and 9 billion PBMCs per donor were obtained by leukapheresis. To estimate repertoire size and how much clonotype sharing occurs between individuals, the study deeply sequenced the blood TCR repertoires of roughly 5 healthy adults.

TCR CDR3 regions were amplified from genomic DNA by multiplex PCR using the deep immunoSEQ assay. Extracted genomic DNA from each cell subset was distributed evenly across all wells of several immunoSEQ 96-well plates, and each plate was treated as a replicate. For sorted subsets, each replicate PCR was loaded with approximately 200 ng genomic DNA, equivalent to 32,000 or so T cell genomes. Purified libraries were measured with a Qubit 3.0 fluorometer, size-checked on a Bioanalyzer 2100, and measured again with the KAPA Library Quantification kit. A separate single-read 150-cycle Illumina NextSeq 550 flow cell was used to sequence each immunoSEQ 96-well plate. In the paper's pipeline: Because only junctional sequences without quality scores were contained in the immunoSEQ output, filtering matching that applied to full-length reads could not be performed. To assign V/J genes and CDR3, sequences were annotated against IMGT germline references using PyIR, a Python wrapper for IgBLAST v1.9. Reads were filtered out if the reads had weak V/J assignments (E-value above 1e-6), no CDR3, stop codons, out-of-frame junctions, or ambiguous translated residues. V3J clonotypes were defined by identical inferred V gene, J gene, and CDR3 amino acid sequence. Percentage overlap between repertoires was calculated by dividing the number of shared unique clonotypes by the size of the smaller repertoire. Richness of each repertoire was evaluated using RTK rarefaction, the Chao1 estimator, and Recon v2.1 estimates of unobserved clonotypes. Generation probabilities for all TCRbeta clonotypes obtained by the gDNA method from a handful of donors were computed using OLGA. Sourced from immuneACCESS, this table was stored by TCRdb with only in-frame sequences that have V and J called. A share of the clones is absent; for the studies checked, an unresolved V gene accounts for under half, and the remainder has no known explanation. V and J calls and clone size are given by that table; D and trimming were obtained from the DNA. The sample yields about 2 million clones; roughly 95% were counted once. Jointly, the top ten make up 0.1% to 0.15% of the sample.

Overall study outcomes, separate from this receptor: Pairwise subsampling indicated that sequencing depth was expected to affect the degree of clonotype sharing among donors. Estimated clonotype richness was generally larger for naive than for memory subsets. Sampling was restricted to blood, and TCR repertoires in tissues likely differ from the TCR repertoires found in blood. Clonotypes shared by all four sorted-subset donors showed higher generation probabilities than non-shared clonotypes. Sharing across four donors was observed for around 5% of naive CD4, 3% to 3.5% of naive CD8, about 2.5% of memory CD4, and over 0.3% of memory CD8 clonotypes. Even with the large sequencing depth, rarefaction of the sorted-subset datasets indicated that sequencing was incomplete. The genetic and exposure-history diversity represented was limited by the small number of donors.

This clone was observed a single time. Its antigen specificity is not known. Nothing much larger sits one base from this clone, and base qualities are not available. The donors were healthy, HIV-negative adults with no recently reported acute infections or vaccinations. Every donor was a Caucasian adult living in Nashville, Tennessee, USA. CD4+ T cells were enriched by magnetic negative selection, after which naive cells were positively selected on CD45RA and the negative fraction was taken as the memory subset. Blood was obtained by leukapheresis, after which PBMCs were separated by Ficoll-Histopaque density gradient centrifugation and cryopreserved in liquid nitrogen vapor phase. Analytical flow cytometry was used to check the purity and quantity of every magnetically sorted T cell population. Genomic DNA was isolated from each sorted fraction and quantified by UV absorbance on a Nanodrop 2000c.

The CDR3 runs 18 amino acids, cysteine and phenylalanine included. CDR3 DNA is the only sequence kept; it has 54 bases, read in frame from the first base. The germline V gene (reference sequence) provides CDR1 GTSNPN and CDR2 SVGIG. Germline trimming: 3 bases from V, 6 bases from J; junction bases outside gene matches: 19. This sequence uses TRBV30 and TRBJ2-5, with TRBD2 identical over 10 junction bases. Source material: naive CD4+ T cells sorted from blood. The sample's cell subset or site, from its label and the paper: CD45RA+ positively selected. This clonotype was sampled from a man between 18 and 35 years old in good health. This receptor carries the CDR3 CAWRDPLWSGGALKTQYF. In nucleotides, the sequence is TGTGCCTGGAGGGACCCACTTTGGAGCGGGGGGGCCCTTAAGACCCAGTACTTC.